This TCR beta chain was sequenced in a study of T-cell reconstitution after alpha-beta-depleted transplantation in children. This clonotype was detected many times. Per the germline V gene, CDR1 is SGHDT and CDR2 is YYEEEE. With 4 bases clipped from V and 6 bases from J, the junction kept 5 bases outside the gene matches. The CDR3 loop spans 15 amino acids. Preparing the TCRbeta library involved the use of unique molecular identifiers. Via MiXCR, TCRdb re-called the PCR reads, giving one row per CDR3 protein. This sample has roughly 220,000 distinct CDR3 sequences, with 9.7% found just once. Sequenced material: PBMCs from the stem cell graft donor, taken from the stem cell graft. This TCR was sampled from a human donor who donated a stem cell graft to a child with SCID. The chain recombines TRBV5-6 with TRBJ2-3; 13 nucleotides agree with TRBD2. The CDR3 sequence: CASSQGLAGSDTQYF. The CDR3 coding sequence is TGTGCCAGCAGCCAGGGACTAGCGGGAAGCGATACGCAGTATTTT.